This T cell receptor (beta chain) was identified during a study of blood T cell repertoires in COVID-19. Libraries were prepared by immunoSEQ multiplex PCR; TCRdb keeps only in-frame clonotypes and omits some of them. The data contain some 62,000 clones, 80% to 90% of them singletons. The CDR3 loop spans 14 amino acids. Trimming took 5 bases from V and 9 from J; bases not matched to a gene: 10. CDR1 is SGHAT and CDR2 is FQNNGV in the germline V gene. The sample comprised peripheral blood. This sequence originates from an elderly woman with acute or convalescent COVID-19. The chain combines TRBV11-2 with TRBJ2-1, with TRBD2 identical over 7 bases. DNA of the CDR3: TGTGCCAGCAGCGCCGGACTAGATTTCGGTGAGCAGTTCTTC. This codes for CASSAGLDFGEQFF.